The clone carrying this T cell receptor (beta chain) has only a few counts. These data belong to a study of shared clonotypes between healthy human individuals. Trimming removed 2 bases at V and 2 bases at J, with 11 bases between. Germline V gene sequence: CDR1 SGHRS, CDR2 YFSETQ. CDR3 length equals 14 residues. The data were produced by immunoSEQ multiplex PCR, yet TCRdb's version contains in-frame clones alone and is incomplete. The top ten hold under 20% of the sample, which has approximately 320,000 clones, around 86% seen once. The sequencing input was memory CD8+ T cells sorted from blood. Subset noted: CD45RO+ cells pooled with CCR7-negative TemRA cells. The V and J genes are TRBV5-1 and TRBJ2-7; the D gene is possibly TRBD2 (5 bases). The sequence came from a man between 18 and 29 years old in good health. In DNA form, the CDR3 reads TGCGCCAGCAGCTTTGCGGGTCGAGCCTACGAGCAGTACTTC. It is translated as CASSFAGRAYEQYF.